The table lists the clone carrying this TCR beta chain with many counts. Its cognate antigen is unknown. These data are taken from a study of identical twins. TCRdb redid the calling of the 5' RACE reads with MiXCR, one entry per CDR3 protein. The table shows some 790,000 distinct CDR3 sequences, with 15% to 20% occurring only once. V was shortened by 5 bases and J by 6 bases, with 16 bases between the two germline ends. The CDR3 is 14 residues long. Whole-study results and caveats: Carriage of fewer insertions was seen in abundant cord blood beta clonotypes, whereas memory repertoires showed none.

This same sample was also part of a study on T cells expressing NK-cell markers. That study reports: Whether expanded NKG2C-expressing T cell clones recognize HCMV is unknown.

V gene TRBV12-3 or TRBV12-4 combines with J gene TRBJ1-1; D is undetermined. The sequencing input was PBMCs. This clonotype was sampled from a woman younger than 30 in good health. The CDR3 sequence: CASSTRGSTAEAFF. The CDR3 nucleotides are TGTGCCAGCAGTACACGAGGGTCGACGGCTGAAGCTTTCTTT.